Given below is one TCR beta chain in context. This entry is derived from a study of blood T cell repertoires in COVID-19. The junction had 3 bases not matched to a gene; V was cut back by 5 bases and J by 2 bases. Per the germline V gene, CDR1 is SGHTA and CDR2 is FQGNSA. This CDR3 contains 13 residues. Assay: immunoSEQ multiplex PCR; the TCRdb copy retains only in-frame clones and omits some. The sample yields 80,000 to 100,000 clones, roughly 80% seen once. The rearrangement links TRBV7-2 to TRBJ2-7; 7 bases map to TRBD1. This clonotype originated in an elderly woman with active or convalescent COVID-19. The sample consisted of peripheral blood. The CDR3: CASSPTGPYEQYF. CDR3 DNA: TGTGCCAGCAGCCCGACAGGGCCCTACGAGCAGTACTTC.